This TCR beta chain was recovered during a study of radiotherapy plus CTLA-4 blockade in lung cancer. Germline lookup yields CDR1 LGHNT and CDR2 FRNRAP. The CDR3 spans 16 residues. J lost 2 bases, V lost 0 bases, and 6 bases had no gene match. Using immunoSEQ multiplex PCR, the repertoire was profiled, and TCRdb retains in-frame clones only, with some absent. Of over 11,000 clones listed, more than 75% are singletons. Patients had chemo-refractory metastatic non-small-cell lung cancer and received focal radiation plus CTLA-4 blockade that used ipilimumab. Specimen: peripheral blood, collected from a patient treated with radiotherapy plus ipilimumab. The chain recombines TRBV12-5 with TRBJ2-5; 7 bases line up with TRBD1. The source is a human donor with non-small cell lung cancer that progressed on radiotherapy plus ipilimumab. Some clones in this sample may be carry-over from other donors' samples. CDR3 amino acids: CASGLVGTVPQETQYF. Here the CDR3 DNA reads TGTGCTAGTGGTTTGGTAGGGACAGTGCCGCAAGAGACCCAGTACTTC.